The next 26 T cell receptor beta chains were all read from a single sample in a study of OX40 agonist ivuxolimab in advanced cancers. The assay was immunoSEQ multiplex PCR, and TCRdb's table has in-frame clones only and misses some. In the table there are some 100,000 clones, 70% to 90% of which are singletons. This material consisted of CD4+ or CD8+ T cells sorted from blood, taken in a trial of the OX40 agonist ivuxolimab. The receptor source for this set is an adult with an advanced solid tumor such as melanoma, head and neck, liver or kidney cancer.

In regard to this clone: The identical CDR3 is also encoded by other nucleotide sequences in the sample. The V gene is TRBV7-2, the J gene TRBJ2-5; no clear D gene. The CDR3 runs 11 residues. Per germline, CDR1 SGHTA and CDR2 FQGNSA. Trimming removed 6 bases at V and 2 bases at J, with 4 bases between. The CDR3 DNA reads as TGTGCCAGCAGTTATCAAGAGACCCAGTACTTC. Its translation: CASSYQETQYF. Complete variable domain (other parts from reference TRBV7-2 and TRBJ2-5): GAGVSQSPSNKVTEKGKDVELRCDPISGHTALYWYRQSLGQGLEFLIYFQGNSAPDKSGLPSDRFSAERTGGSVSTLTIQRTQQEDSAVYLCASSYQETQYFGPGTRLLVL.

V and J are TRBV5-6 and TRBJ1-6, with TRBD1 as a possible D gene (6 bases). Trimming cost V 5 bases and J 7 bases, with 10 bases left between them. This CDR3 spans 13 amino acids. Germline V gene sequence: CDR1 SGHDT, CDR2 YYEEEE. The CDR3 here is CASRRDNNSPLHF. The CDR3 bases are TGTGCCAGCAGGCGGGACAACAATTCACCCCTCCACTTT. The full variable domain, rest sourced from reference TRBV5-6 and TRBJ1-6, is DAGVTQSPTHLIKTRGQQVTLRCSPKSGHDTVSWYQQALGQGPQFIFQYYEEEERQRGNFPDRFSGHQFPNYSSELNVNALLLGDSALYLCASRRDNNSPLHFGNGTRLTVT.

The chain links TRBV30 to TRBJ1-6, with a possible D match to TRBD1 (5 bases). Germline values: CDR1 GTSNPN, CDR2 SVGIG (reference sequence). This CDR3 comprises 15 residues. Between the trimmed V and J ends, which lost 3 bases and 7 bases, there was a span of 16 bases. CDR3 protein: CAWRIPGGVNSPLHF. The DNA for the CDR3 is TGTGCCTGGAGGATCCCCGGGGGTGTGAATTCACCCCTCCACTTT.

The genes are TRBV5-4 and TRBJ2-7; no reliable D call. The CDR3 is made up of 13 amino acids. The germline V gene has CDR1 SGHNT and CDR2 YYREEE (reference sequence). Between the trimmed V and J ends, which lost 1 base and 7 bases, there was a span of 12 bases. CDR3 protein: CASSLPPRVEQYF. The CDR3 coding sequence is TGTGCCAGCAGCTTGCCGCCCCGGGTGGAGCAGTACTTC.

The chain uses TRBV19 and TRBJ1-1; unclear D gene. The germline V and J ends were trimmed by 6 bases and 1 base, with 15 bases remaining between them. The length of the CDR3 is 15 residues. Germline V gene lookup returns CDR1 LNHDA and CDR2 SQIVND (reference sequence). The CDR3, as DNA: TGTGCCAGTAGCCCCTCGGCAGGCCGGAACACTGAAGCTTTCTTT. The encoded protein is CASSPSAGRNTEAFF.

The CDR3 bases are TGTGCCAGCAGCCCTAGTCCCAAAGATACGCAGTATTTT. This translates into CASSPSPKDTQYF. The gene calls are TRBV7-2 and TRBJ2-3; no reliable D call. The V end lost 5 bases, the J end lost 5 bases, and 11 bases lay between the germline ends. The CDR3 is 13 amino acids. The germline V gene has CDR1 SGHTA and CDR2 FQGNSA. Full variable domain (rest looked up from reference TRBV7-2 and TRBJ2-3): GAGVSQSPSNKVTEKGKDVELRCDPISGHTALYWYRQSLGQGLEFLIYFQGNSAPDKSGLPSDRFSAERTGGSVSTLTIQRTQQEDSAVYLCASSPSPKDTQYFGPGTRLTVL.

This clone was seen once. Other DNA sequences in the same sample also yield this CDR3. V usage is TRBV6-5 and J usage is TRBJ1-2, with TRBD1 matching 9 bases. V trimming: 0 bases; J trimming: 4 bases; junction bases outside the gene matches: 0. CDR3 size: 14 residues. Germline values: CDR1 MNHEY, CDR2 SVGAGI. In DNA form, the CDR3 reads TGTGCCAGCAGTTACTCGACAGGGGGCTATGGCTACACCTTC. Translation: CASSYSTGGYGYTF.

The chain carries TRBV6-5 and TRBJ1-2; 8 nucleotides align to TRBD1. With 5 bases clipped from V and 6 bases from J, the junction kept 2 bases outside the gene matches. Per the germline V gene, CDR1 is MNHEY and CDR2 is SVGAGI. The CDR3 runs to 12 residues. Here the CDR3 reads CASSRQGHGYTF. CDR3 DNA: TGTGCCAGCAGTAGACAGGGGCATGGCTACACCTTC.

V and J are TRBV11-1 and TRBJ2-1; 9 bases are shared with TRBD1. The junction had 4 bases not matched to a gene; V was cut back by 3 bases and J by 4 bases. Germline CDR1 SGHAT, CDR2 FQDESV (reference sequence). CDR3 length: 15 residues. CDR3 residues: CASSFRDRAYNEQFF. The CDR3 DNA reads as TGTGCCAGCAGCTTCCGGGACAGGGCTTACAATGAGCAGTTCTTC.

V is TRBV28 and J is TRBJ2-3; D call uncertain. The germline V and J ends were trimmed by 8 bases and 4 bases, with 10 bases remaining between them. Per the germline V gene, CDR1 is MDHEN and CDR2 is SYDVKM. This CDR3 contains 12 residues. In DNA form, the CDR3 reads TGTGCCAGCCGCGTAGGGCCAGATACGCAGTATTTT. It codes for CASRVGPDTQYF.

V usage is TRBV6-5 and J usage is TRBJ2-6; D is undetermined. V lost 6 bases and J lost 0, with 6 bases in between. CDR3 size: 14 residues. Per the germline V gene, CDR1 is MNHEY and CDR2 is SVGAGI. This CDR3 is CASRGASGANVLTF. CDR3 bases: TGTGCCAGCAGGGGTGCCTCTGGGGCCAACGTCCTGACTTTC.

This clone turned up a few times. The chain recombines TRBV27 with TRBJ1-5; 8 positions agree with TRBD1. The CDR3 is made up of 16 amino acids. Germline values: CDR1 MNHEY, CDR2 SMNVEV (reference sequence). V lost 4 bases to trimming and J lost 6 bases; unmatched junction nucleotides: 11. CDR3 region: CASSSWTGSDIQPQHF. CDR3 sequence (DNA): TGTGCCAGCAGTTCTTGGACAGGGTCAGACATTCAGCCCCAGCATTTT.

The chain combines TRBV30 with TRBJ2-5, with a possible D match to TRBD1 (6 bases). The CDR3 runs to 12 residues. The V end was cut by 2 bases, the J end by 3 bases, with 7 bases between. Germline loops: CDR1 GTSNPN, CDR2 SVGIG (reference sequence). Here the CDR3 DNA reads TGTGCCTGGAGTAGGACAGAAGAGACCCAGTACTTC. This translates into CAWSRTEETQYF.

This CDR3 is CASSIDRGPYEQYF. CDR3 sequence (DNA): TGCGCCAGCAGCATAGACAGGGGCCCCTACGAGCAGTACTTC. This chain uses TRBV5-1 with TRBJ2-7, with 8 bases matching TRBD1. Germline V gene lookup returns CDR1 SGHRS and CDR2 YFSETQ. V was clipped by 4 bases and J by 2 bases; unmatched bases: 5. There are 14 residues in the CDR3.

This clone has only one observation. The sample carries other DNA sequences with the same CDR3. This chain links TRBV28 with TRBJ2-3; D is undetermined. Germline loops: CDR1 MDHEN, CDR2 SYDVKM. The CDR3 totals 13 residues. Trimming took 8 bases from V and 0 from J, leaving 9 bases between them. The CDR3 sequence: CASGSGSTDTQYF. CDR3 bases: TGTGCCAGCGGTTCAGGTAGCACAGATACGCAGTATTTT.

The chain carries TRBV6-5 and TRBJ1-6, with a tentative D call TRBD1 (5 bases). The CDR3 has 15 amino acids. CDR1 is MNHEY and CDR2 is SVGAGI in the germline V gene. V was shortened by 5 bases and J by 7 bases, with 15 bases between the two germline ends. CDR3 sequence: CASSLSGGINSPLHF. CDR3 nucleotides: TGTGCCAGCAGTCTCTCCGGGGGTATCAATTCACCCCTCCACTTT.

This chain uses TRBV6-5 with TRBJ1-1; D perhaps matches TRBD1 (5 bases). Germline CDR1 MNHEY, CDR2 SVGAGI. V was shortened by 7 bases and J by 4 bases, with 16 bases between the two germline ends. The CDR3 spans 14 residues. CDR3 nucleotide sequence: TGTGCCAGCAATGGACATGACGCGGGCACTGAAGCTTTCTTT. It codes for CASNGHDAGTEAFF.

The table lists this clone with a few counts. The V and J genes are TRBV9 and TRBJ2-7; TRBD1 matches 8 bases. V shed 3 bases, J shed 7 bases, and the junction held 12 bases outside the gene matches. The CDR3 has 15 amino acids. The germline V gene has CDR1 SGDLS and CDR2 YYNGEE. The CDR3 protein is CASSATGTGGGEQYF. CDR3 DNA sequence: TGTGCCAGCAGCGCGACCGGGACAGGTGGTGGGGAGCAGTACTTC.

This clone was counted between two and nine times. The genes are TRBV30 and TRBJ1-5; perhaps TRBD1 as D (6 bases). The CDR3 has 14 residues. CDR1 is GTSNPN, CDR2 SVGIG, per germline (reference sequence). Trimming pared 0 bases from V and 3 bases from J, leaving 9 bases between. CDR3 in amino acids: CAWSVGGDNQPQHF. The CDR3 DNA sequence: TGTGCCTGGAGTGTAGGGGGGGACAATCAGCCCCAGCATTTT.

This chain joins TRBV7-2 and TRBJ2-5, with D maybe TRBD2 (5 bases). The length of the CDR3 is 15 residues. Germline V lookup: CDR1 SGHTA, CDR2 FQGNSA. The V end lost 1 base, the J end lost 3 bases, and 12 bases lay between the germline ends. CDR3 residues: CASSLGGVKEETQYF. Written as DNA, the CDR3 is TGTGCCAGCAGCTTAGGGGGAGTCAAAGAAGAGACCCAGTACTTC.

The gene calls are TRBV5-4 and TRBJ2-1, with 12 bases that match TRBD2. Germline CDR1 and CDR2: SGHNT and YYREEE (reference sequence). Trimming removed 4 bases from V and 7 bases from J; junction bases left unmatched: 9. The CDR3 is 16 residues long. Written as DNA, the CDR3 is TGTGCCAGCAGCCTGCGCCTAGCGGGGGGGCAAAATGAGCAGTTCTTC. This encodes CASSLRLAGGQNEQFF.

The genes are TRBV14 and TRBJ2-5, with D hard to call. The length of the CDR3 is 12 residues. Germline V gene data show CDR1 as SGHDN and CDR2 as FVKESK. With 4 bases removed from V and 4 bases from J, the gap between germline ends came to 7 bases. The CDR3 DNA follows: TGTGCCAGCAGCCCCCGGCCAGAGACCCAGTACTTC. Protein: CASSPRPETQYF.

This sequence joins TRBV21-1 and TRBJ1-2. TRBV21-1 is reported as a pseudogene. The CDR3 runs to 13 residues. The CDR3 DNA reads as TGTGCCAGCACCCTGAGACGGGACTATGGCTACACCTTC. This encodes CASTLRRDYGYTF.

The rearrangement uses TRBV28 and TRBJ1-4, with D possibly TRBD1 on 5 matching bases. Trimming stripped 1 base from V and 0 bases from J, with 12 bases between. The CDR3 loop spans 17 amino acids. Looked up from germline, CDR1 is MDHEN and CDR2 is SYDVKM. Here the CDR3 DNA reads TGTGCCAGCAGTTTATTGGGGGGTCGTTCAACTAATGAAAAACTGTTTTTT. Translating it yields CASSLLGGRSTNEKLFF.

The rearrangement links TRBV9 to TRBJ2-4; TRBD1 might be the D (6 bases). CDR3 length equals 14 residues. The V and J ends lost 3 bases and 6 bases respectively, with 13 bases between them. CDR1 SGDLS and CDR2 YYNGEE come from the germline V gene. The CDR3 DNA reads TGTGCCAGCAGCGCGACAGGAGGTGGAAACATTCAGTACTTC. Translated: CASSATGGGNIQYF.

The gene calls are TRBV6-1 and TRBJ2-7, with TRBD1 matching over 8 bases. Germline-derived CDR1 and CDR2 are MNHNS and SASEGT. The CDR3 consists of 15 residues. Trimming at V came to 8 bases and at J to 3 bases, leaving 12 bases not matched to a gene. The CDR3 spells CASRKGTTGVYEQYF. The CDR3, as DNA: TGTGCCAGCCGGAAGGGAACGACAGGGGTCTACGAGCAGTACTTC.